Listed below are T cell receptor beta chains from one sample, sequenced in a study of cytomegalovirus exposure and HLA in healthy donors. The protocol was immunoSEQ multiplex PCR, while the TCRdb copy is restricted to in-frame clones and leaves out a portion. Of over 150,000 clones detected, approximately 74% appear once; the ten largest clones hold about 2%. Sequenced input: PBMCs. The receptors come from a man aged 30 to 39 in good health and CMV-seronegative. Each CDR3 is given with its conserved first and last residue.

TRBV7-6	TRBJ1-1	CASSNRQGQNTEAFF
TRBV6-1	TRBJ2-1	CASSEASGGANEQFF
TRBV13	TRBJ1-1	CASRWKGAGSTEAFF
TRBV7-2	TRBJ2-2	CASSLATGSTGELFF
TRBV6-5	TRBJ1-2	CASSYSGAYGYTF
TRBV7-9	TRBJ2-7	CASSPPVGGRHEQYF
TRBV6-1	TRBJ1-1	CASREANTEAFF
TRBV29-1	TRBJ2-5	CSVEGGRRETQYF
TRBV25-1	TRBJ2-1	CASIPAGGYNEQFF
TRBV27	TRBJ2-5	CASTTNRGRIETQYF
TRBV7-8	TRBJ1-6	CASSLAIGQSSYNSPLHF
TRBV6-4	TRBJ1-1	CASSQGSSTEAFF
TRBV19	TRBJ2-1	CASSIGGGPNNEQFF
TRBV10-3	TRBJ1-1	CAISATGMNTEAFF
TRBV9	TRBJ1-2	CASSPGTNYGYTF
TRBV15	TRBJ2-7	CATSRDQGSSYEQYF
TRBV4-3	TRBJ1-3	CASSEGLAGNTIYF
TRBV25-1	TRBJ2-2	CASTGAGQGASGELFF
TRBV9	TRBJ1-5	CASSVGGGGNQPQHF
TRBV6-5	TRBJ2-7	CASSYTGESYEQYF